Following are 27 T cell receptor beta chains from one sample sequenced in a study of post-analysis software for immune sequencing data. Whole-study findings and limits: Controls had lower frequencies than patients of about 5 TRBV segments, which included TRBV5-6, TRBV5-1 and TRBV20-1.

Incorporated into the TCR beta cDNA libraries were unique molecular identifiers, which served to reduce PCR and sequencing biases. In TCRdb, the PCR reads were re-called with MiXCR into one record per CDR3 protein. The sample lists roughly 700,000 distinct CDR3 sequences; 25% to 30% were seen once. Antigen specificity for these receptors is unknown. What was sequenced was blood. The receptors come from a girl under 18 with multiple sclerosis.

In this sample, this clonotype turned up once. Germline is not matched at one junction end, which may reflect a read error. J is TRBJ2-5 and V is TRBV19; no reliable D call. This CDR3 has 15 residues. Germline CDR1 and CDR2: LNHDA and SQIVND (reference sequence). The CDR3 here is CAGRYGSPLFNEQYF. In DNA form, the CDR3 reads TGTGCCGGTAGATACGGCAGTCCCCTGTTCAATGAGCAGTACTTC.

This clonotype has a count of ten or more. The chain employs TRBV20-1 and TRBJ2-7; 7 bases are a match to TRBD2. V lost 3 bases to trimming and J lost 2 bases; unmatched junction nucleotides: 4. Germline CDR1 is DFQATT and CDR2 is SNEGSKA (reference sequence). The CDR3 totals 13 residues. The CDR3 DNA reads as TGCAGTGCTAGTGGCGGGAGTGCCTACGAGCAGTACTTC. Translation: CSASGGSAYEQYF.

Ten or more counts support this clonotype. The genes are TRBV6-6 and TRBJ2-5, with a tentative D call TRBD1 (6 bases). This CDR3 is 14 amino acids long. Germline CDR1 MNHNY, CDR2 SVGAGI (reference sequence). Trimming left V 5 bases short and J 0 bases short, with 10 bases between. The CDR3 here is CASSPTGYQETQYF. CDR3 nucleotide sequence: TGTGCCAGCAGTCCAACAGGGTACCAAGAGACCCAGTACTTC.

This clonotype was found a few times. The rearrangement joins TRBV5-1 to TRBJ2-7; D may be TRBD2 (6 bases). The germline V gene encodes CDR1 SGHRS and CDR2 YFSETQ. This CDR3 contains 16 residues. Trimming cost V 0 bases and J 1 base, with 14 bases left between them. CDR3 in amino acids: CASSLAGGAQSYEQYF. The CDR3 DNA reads TGCGCCAGCAGCTTGGCGGGCGGGGCCCAGTCCTACGAGCAGTACTTC.

The chain's CDR3 is CASSFPGGTGDGYTF. CDR3 sequence (DNA): TGTGCCAGCAGTTTTCCAGGGGGGACAGGGGATGGCTACACCTTC. V and J are TRBV28 and TRBJ1-2, with 10 bases lining up with TRBD1. The CDR3 spans 15 residues. The germline V gene has CDR1 MDHEN and CDR2 SYDVKM. V was clipped by 3 bases and J by 6 bases; unmatched bases: 7.

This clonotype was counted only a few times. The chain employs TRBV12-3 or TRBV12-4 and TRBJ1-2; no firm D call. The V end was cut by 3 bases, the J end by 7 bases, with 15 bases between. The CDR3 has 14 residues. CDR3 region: CASSLARSKGGYTF. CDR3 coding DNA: TGTGCCAGCAGTTTGGCGAGGTCTAAAGGTGGCTACACCTTC.

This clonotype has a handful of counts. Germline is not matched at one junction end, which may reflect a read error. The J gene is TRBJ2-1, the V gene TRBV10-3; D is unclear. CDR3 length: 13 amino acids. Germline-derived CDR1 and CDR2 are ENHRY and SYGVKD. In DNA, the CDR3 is TGTGCCATCAGTGAAGGCGGATACAATGGGCAGTTCTTC. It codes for CAISEGGYNGQFF.

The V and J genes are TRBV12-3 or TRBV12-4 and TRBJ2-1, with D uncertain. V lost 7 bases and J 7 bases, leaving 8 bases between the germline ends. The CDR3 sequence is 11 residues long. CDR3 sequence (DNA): TGTGCCAGCACGAACCGGAATGAGCAGTTCTTC. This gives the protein CASTNRNEQFF.

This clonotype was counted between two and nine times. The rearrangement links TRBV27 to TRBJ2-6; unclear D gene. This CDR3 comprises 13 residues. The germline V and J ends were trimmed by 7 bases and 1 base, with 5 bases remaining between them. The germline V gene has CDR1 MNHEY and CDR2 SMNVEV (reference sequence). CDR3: CASKPSGANVLTF. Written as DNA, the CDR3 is TGTGCCAGCAAACCTTCTGGGGCCAACGTCCTGACTTTC.

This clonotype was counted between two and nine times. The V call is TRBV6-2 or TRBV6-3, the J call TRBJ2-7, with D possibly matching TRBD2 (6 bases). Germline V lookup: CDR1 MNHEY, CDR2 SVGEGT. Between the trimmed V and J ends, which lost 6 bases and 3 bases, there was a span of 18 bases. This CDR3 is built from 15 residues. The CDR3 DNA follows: TGTGCCAGCAGCCGCAACCCGGGACTCCGCTACGAGCAGTACTTC. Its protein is CASSRNPGLRYEQYF.

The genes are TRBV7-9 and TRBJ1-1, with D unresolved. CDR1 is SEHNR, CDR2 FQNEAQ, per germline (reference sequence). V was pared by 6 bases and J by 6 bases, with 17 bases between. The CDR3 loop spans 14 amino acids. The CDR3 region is CASRDPGVIAEAFF. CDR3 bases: TGTGCCAGCAGGGACCCCGGTGTGATAGCTGAAGCTTTCTTT. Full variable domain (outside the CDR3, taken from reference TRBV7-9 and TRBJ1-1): DTGVSQNPRHKITKRGQNVTFRCDPISEHNRLYWYRQTLGQGPEFLTYFQNEAQLEKSRLLSDRFSAERPKGSFSTLEIQRTEQGDSAMYLCASRDPGVIAEAFFGQGTRLTVV.

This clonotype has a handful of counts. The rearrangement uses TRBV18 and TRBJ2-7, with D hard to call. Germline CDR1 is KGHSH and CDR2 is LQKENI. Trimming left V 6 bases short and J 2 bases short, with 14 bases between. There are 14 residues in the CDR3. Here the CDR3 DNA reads TGTGCCAGCTCGAGTGGTGGAAACCCCTACGAGCAGTACTTC. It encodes CASSSGGNPYEQYF.

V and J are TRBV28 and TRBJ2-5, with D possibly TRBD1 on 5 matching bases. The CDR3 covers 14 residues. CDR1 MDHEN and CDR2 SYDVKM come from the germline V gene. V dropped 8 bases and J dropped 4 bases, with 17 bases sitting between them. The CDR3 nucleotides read TGTGCCAGCCTGACCCAGGGTGGCGGAGAGACCCAGTACTTC. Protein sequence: CASLTQGGGETQYF. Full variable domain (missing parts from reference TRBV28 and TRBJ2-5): DVKVTQSSRYLVKRTGEKVFLECVQDMDHENMFWYRQDPGLGLRLIYFSYDVKMKEKGDIPEGYSVSREKKERFSLILESASTNQTSMYLCASLTQGGGETQYFGPGTRLLVL.

DNA for the CDR3: TGTGCCAGCAGCTCAACCCCGGTGGCCCAGCATTTT. Translated: CASSSTPVAQHF. This chain joins TRBV7-2 and TRBJ1-5; no firm D call. V gave up 4 bases and J gave up 11 bases, with 12 bases separating them. The CDR3 consists of 12 residues. The germline gives CDR1 SGHTA, CDR2 FQGNSA.

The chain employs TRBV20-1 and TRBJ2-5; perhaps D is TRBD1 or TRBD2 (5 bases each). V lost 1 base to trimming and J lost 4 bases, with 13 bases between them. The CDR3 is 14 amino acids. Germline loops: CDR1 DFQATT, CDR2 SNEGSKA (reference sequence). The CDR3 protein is CSARVLAGRETQYF. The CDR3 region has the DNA TGCAGTGCTAGAGTGCTAGCAGGGAGAGAGACCCAGTACTTC.

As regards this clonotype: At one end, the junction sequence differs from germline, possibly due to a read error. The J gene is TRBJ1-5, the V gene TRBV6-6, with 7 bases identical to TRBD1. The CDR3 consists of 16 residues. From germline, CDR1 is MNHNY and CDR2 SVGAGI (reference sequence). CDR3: CTSSYGDSRGRQPQHF. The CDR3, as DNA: TGTACCAGCAGTTACGGGGACAGCCGCGGGAGGCAGCCCCAGCATTTT.

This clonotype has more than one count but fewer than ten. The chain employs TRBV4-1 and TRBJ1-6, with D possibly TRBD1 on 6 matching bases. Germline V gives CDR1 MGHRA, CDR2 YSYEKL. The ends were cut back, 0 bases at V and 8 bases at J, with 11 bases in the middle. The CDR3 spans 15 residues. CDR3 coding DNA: TGCGCCAGCAGCCAAGAAAACAGGGAGTATTCACCCCTCCACTTT. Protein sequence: CASSQENREYSPLHF.

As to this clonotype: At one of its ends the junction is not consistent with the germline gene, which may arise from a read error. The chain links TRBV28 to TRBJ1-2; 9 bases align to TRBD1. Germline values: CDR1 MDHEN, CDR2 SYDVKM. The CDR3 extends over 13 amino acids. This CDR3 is CASSDRGNYGYTF. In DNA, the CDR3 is TGCGCCAGCAGTGACAGGGGGAACTATGGCTACACCTTC.

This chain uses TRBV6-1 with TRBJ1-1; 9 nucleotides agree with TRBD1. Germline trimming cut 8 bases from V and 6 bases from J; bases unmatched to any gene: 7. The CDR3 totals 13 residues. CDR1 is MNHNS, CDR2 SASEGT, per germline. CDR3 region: CASVGQGYSEAFF. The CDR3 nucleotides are TGTGCCAGCGTGGGACAGGGATATTCTGAAGCTTTCTTT.

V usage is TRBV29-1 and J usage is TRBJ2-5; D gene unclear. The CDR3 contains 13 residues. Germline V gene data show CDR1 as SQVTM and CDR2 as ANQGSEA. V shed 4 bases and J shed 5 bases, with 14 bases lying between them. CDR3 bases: TGCAGCGTTGGTTCGGCGGAGTGGGAGACCCAGTACTTC. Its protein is CSVGSAEWETQYF. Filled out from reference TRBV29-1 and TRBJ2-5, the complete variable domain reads SAVISQKPSRDICQRGTSLTIQCQVDSQVTMMFWYRQQPGQSLTLIATANQGSEATYESGFVIDKFPISRPNLTFSTLTVSNMSPEDSSIYLCSVGSAEWETQYFGPGTRLLVL.

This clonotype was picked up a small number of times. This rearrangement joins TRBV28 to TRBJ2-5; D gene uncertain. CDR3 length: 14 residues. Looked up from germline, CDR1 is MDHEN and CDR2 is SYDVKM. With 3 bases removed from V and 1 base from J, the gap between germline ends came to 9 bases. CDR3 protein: CASSFPSTQETQYF. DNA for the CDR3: TGTGCCAGCAGTTTCCCCTCCACCCAAGAGACCCAGTACTTC. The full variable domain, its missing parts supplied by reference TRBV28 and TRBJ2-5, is DVKVTQSSRYLVKRTGEKVFLECVQDMDHENMFWYRQDPGLGLRLIYFSYDVKMKEKGDIPEGYSVSREKKERFSLILESASTNQTSMYLCASSFPSTQETQYFGPGTRLLVL.

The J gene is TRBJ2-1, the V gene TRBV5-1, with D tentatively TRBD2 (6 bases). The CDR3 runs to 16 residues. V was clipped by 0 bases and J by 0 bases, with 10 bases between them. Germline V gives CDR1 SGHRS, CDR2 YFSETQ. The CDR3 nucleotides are TGCGCCAGCAGCTTGGCGAGCGGGTTCTCCTACAATGAGCAGTTCTTC. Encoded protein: CASSLASGFSYNEQFF.

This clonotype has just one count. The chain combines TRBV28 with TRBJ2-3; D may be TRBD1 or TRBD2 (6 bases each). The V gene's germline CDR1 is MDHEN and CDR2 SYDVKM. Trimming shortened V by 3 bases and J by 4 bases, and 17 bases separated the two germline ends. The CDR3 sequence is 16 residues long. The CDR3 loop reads CASSFTGAHRPDTQYF. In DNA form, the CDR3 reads TGTGCCAGCAGTTTTACGGGGGCTCATCGACCAGATACGCAGTATTTT.

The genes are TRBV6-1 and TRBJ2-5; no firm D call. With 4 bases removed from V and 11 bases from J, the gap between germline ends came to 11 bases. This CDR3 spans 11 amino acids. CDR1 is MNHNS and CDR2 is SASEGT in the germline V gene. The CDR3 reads CASSVTNEQYF. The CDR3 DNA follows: TGTGCCAGCAGTGTGACCAATGAGCAGTACTTC.

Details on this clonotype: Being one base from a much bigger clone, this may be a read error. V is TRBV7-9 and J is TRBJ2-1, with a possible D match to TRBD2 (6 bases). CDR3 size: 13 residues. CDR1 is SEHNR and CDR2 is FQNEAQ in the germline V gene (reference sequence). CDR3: CVSSGSRGVEQFF. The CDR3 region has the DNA TGTGTCAGCAGCGGGTCTCGTGGGGTTGAGCAGTTCTTC.

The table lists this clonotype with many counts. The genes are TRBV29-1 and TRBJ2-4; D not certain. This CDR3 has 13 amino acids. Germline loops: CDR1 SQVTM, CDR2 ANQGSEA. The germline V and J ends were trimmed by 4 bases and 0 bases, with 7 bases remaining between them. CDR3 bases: TGCAGCGTTGGAACCTTAGCCAAAAACATTCAGTACTTC. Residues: CSVGTLAKNIQYF. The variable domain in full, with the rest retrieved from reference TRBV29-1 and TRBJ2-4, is SAVISQKPSRDICQRGTSLTIQCQVDSQVTMMFWYRQQPGQSLTLIATANQGSEATYESGFVIDKFPISRPNLTFSTLTVSNMSPEDSSIYLCSVGTLAKNIQYFGAGTRLSVL.

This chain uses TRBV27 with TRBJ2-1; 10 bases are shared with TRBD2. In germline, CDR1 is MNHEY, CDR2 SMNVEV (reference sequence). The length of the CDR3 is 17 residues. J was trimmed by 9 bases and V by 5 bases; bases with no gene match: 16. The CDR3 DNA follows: TGTGCCAGCAGTATGTCTAGCGGGAGTATTACATTCGGTGAGCAGTTCTTC. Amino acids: CASSMSSGSITFGEQFF.